Listed here is a single T cell receptor (beta chain). This entry is derived from a study of graft-versus-host responses after intestinal transplantation. Overall study context: Grafts that recipients had were multivisceral, liver-intestinal, or isolated intestinal transplants. Anti-thymocyte globulin induction preceded about 3 years of tacrolimus and steroid maintenance in all recipients.

The CDR3 consists of 12 residues. In germline, CDR1 is GTSNPN, CDR2 SVGIG (reference sequence). Produced via immunoSEQ multiplex PCR; TCRdb's table is partial and in-frame only. This table holds tens of thousands of clones, about 90% found once. The material sequenced was PBMCs, taken nearly 470 days after intestinal transplantation. The receptor was isolated from a human patient who received an intestinal transplant, so some T cells may come from the graft donor. The chain has TRBV30 and TRBJ1-1; D is unresolved. Written as DNA, the CDR3 is TGTGCTTGGCGGGGAAGGGTCACTGAAGCTTTCTTT. Translation gives CAWRGRVTEAFF.